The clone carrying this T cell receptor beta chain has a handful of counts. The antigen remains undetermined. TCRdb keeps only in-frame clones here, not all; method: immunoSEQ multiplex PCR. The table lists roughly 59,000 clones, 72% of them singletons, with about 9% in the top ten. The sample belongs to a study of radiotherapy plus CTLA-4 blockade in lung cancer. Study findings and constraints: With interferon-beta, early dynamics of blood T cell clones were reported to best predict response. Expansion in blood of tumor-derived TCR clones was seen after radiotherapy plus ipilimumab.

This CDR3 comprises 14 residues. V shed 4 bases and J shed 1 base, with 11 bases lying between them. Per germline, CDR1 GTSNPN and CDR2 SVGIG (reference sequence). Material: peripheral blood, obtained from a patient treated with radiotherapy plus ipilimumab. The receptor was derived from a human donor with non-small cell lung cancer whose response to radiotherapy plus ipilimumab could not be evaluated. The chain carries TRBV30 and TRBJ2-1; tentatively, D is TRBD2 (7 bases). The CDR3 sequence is CAWNRGASYNEQFF. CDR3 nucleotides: TGTGCCTGGAATCGGGGGGCGTCCTACAATGAGCAGTTCTTC.